The source of this T cell receptor (beta chain) is a study of CD8 T cells in ankylosing spondylitis (TCRdb year 2017). Regarding the complete study: The study set out to find disease-linked TCR variants by profiling T cell receptor beta repertoires in ankylosing spondylitis patients and healthy donors. In total, the full study cohort was made up of 108 healthy donors and about two dozen ankylosing spondylitis patients. Peripheral blood was sampled, and synovial fluid was additionally collected from ankylosing spondylitis patients.

Study-level results and caveats: A CD8+ phenotype was shown by the disease-linked clones, which were found at relatively low frequencies in peripheral blood. The disease-linked clones were reported to be significantly enriched in matched synovial fluid samples from ankylosing spondylitis patients. Blood from ankylosing spondylitis patients appeared to be characterized by a TCR beta motif made up of about 8 highly homologous amino acid variants. Some TCR beta motif variants had previously been reported in synovial fluid and blood of reactive arthritis patients, which suggested common disease-initiation mechanisms.

There are 13 amino acids in the CDR3, from cysteine to phenylalanine inclusive. The CDR3 DNA has 39 bases and is translated from base 1. Trimming removed 5 bases from V and 4 bases from J, leaving 12 bases between the germline ends. The germline V gene (reference sequence) supplies CDR1 SEHNR and CDR2 FQNEAQ. This clonotype was observed a handful of times. Its antigen has not been determined. Within one base of it there is no much larger clone, and no base qualities were kept. Instrument used: Illumina HiSeq 2500. Quantitative 5'-RACE with molecular barcodes was used to prepare TCR beta libraries. Turning to the authors' computational methods: Disease-linked TCR variants were identified with a new computational method built on a probabilistic model of VDJ rearrangement. The raw public data were reprocessed by TCRdb itself: fastp quality trimming at Q25, MiXCR clonotype calling, in-frame beta chains only. When rows share a CDR3 protein, they turn into one entry using the most common DNA and genes. These V and J calls derive from TCRdb rather than the authors' analysis. Across this sample there are fewer than 400,000 distinct CDR3 sequences, with approximately 8% seen only once. The biggest ten clones account for roughly 14% of the sample.

This receptor was obtained from a male donor with ankylosing spondylitis. The sample taken for sequencing was blood, either unsorted or a sorted T cell fraction (not recorded which). The sequence joins TRBV7-9 to TRBJ2-7; perhaps TRBD1 is the D gene, with 6 bases matching. The CDR3 region: CASSPGAPYEQYF. Read as DNA, the sequence is TGTGCCAGCAGCCCAGGGGCCCCTTACGAGCAGTACTTC.